This TCR beta chain was recovered during a study of cytomegalovirus exposure and HLA in healthy donors. PCR was performed using 60 Vbeta and 13 Jbeta primers. Profiled with immunoSEQ multiplex PCR; TCRdb holds only in-frame clones, not every one. Here the sample spans some 130,000 clones, 66% being singletons. CDR3 length: 14 amino acids. The germline V gene encodes CDR1 SGHRS and CDR2 YFSETQ. V dropped 3 bases and J dropped 4; count of bases not matched to a gene: 6. The chain links TRBV5-1 to TRBJ2-5; 7 bases are a match to TRBD1. Sequencing input: PBMCs. This receptor was identified in a human donor in good health. CDR3 region: CASSYGQEAETQYF. DNA for the CDR3: TGCGCCAGCAGCTACGGACAGGAGGCAGAGACCCAGTACTTC. Based on the CDR3 plus reference TRBV5-1 and TRBJ2-5, the full variable domain is KAGVTQTPRYLIKTRGQQVTLSCSPISGHRSVSWYQQTPGQGLQFLFEYFSETQRNKGNFPGRFSGRQFSNSRSEMNVSTLELGDSALYLCASSYGQEAETQYFGPGTRLLVL.